There are a few counts of the clone carrying this TCR beta chain. This specimen belongs to a study of cytomegalovirus exposure and HLA in healthy donors. Per germline, CDR1 LGHNT and CDR2 FRNRAP. The CDR3 is made up of 16 amino acids. Between the trimmed V and J ends, which lost 0 bases and 7 bases, there was a span of 18 bases. The repertoire was sequenced with immunoSEQ multiplex PCR; TCRdb's copy has only in-frame clones and lacks some. The sample records 150,000 to 200,000 clones, roughly 77% being singletons. The V call is TRBV12-5, the J call TRBJ2-5, with TRBD1 as a possible D gene (6 bases). Specimen: PBMCs. This sequence was found in a woman aged 30 to 39 in good health and CMV-seronegative. CDR3 sequence: CASGLVLSTGLGTQYF. CDR3 bases: TGTGCTAGTGGTTTGGTACTTTCGACAGGACTGGGGACCCAGTACTTC.